This TCR beta chain was recovered during a study of beta chain features in type 1 diabetes. General observations from the study: Type 1 diabetes patients had TCRB CDR3s that were shorter (moderately but significantly so) in all four CD4+ subsets. Any HLA effect on TCRB rearrangement was left unresolved by small sub-analyses.

Germline V gene lookup returns CDR1 GTSNPN and CDR2 SVGIG (reference sequence). The CDR3 is 15 residues long. V was clipped by 2 bases and J by 3 bases, with 16 bases between them. The sequenced template was cDNA made from the entire isolated RNA. An average about 3.6 million reads came from naive, central memory and regulatory T cell samples. Repertoires were generated with immunoSEQ multiplex PCR, while TCRdb's copy carries only in-frame clones and drops some. The top ten clones hold 0.94% of a sample with about 170,000 clones, approximately 7.8% of them seen once. This clone was seen a few times. Its specificity is unknown. Blood was collected once per donor into heparin, averaging about 116 mL.

The specimen sequenced was central memory CD4+ T cells from blood. The chain uses TRBV30 and TRBJ1-1, with D perhaps matching TRBD1 (5 bases). This TCR was sampled from a woman in her forties with type 1 diabetes. CDR3 region: CAWSRAGKGDTEAFF. The CDR3 region has the DNA TGTGCCTGGAGTAGGGCAGGGAAGGGCGACACTGAAGCTTTCTTT.